This passage covers 9 T cell receptor beta chains from one sample sequenced in a study of T cell responses to AZD1222 COVID-19 vaccine. Assay used: immunoSEQ multiplex PCR; TCRdb lists only in-frame clones, some missing. The repertoire holds approximately 150,000 clones, with 94% as singletons. Sequencing was performed on peripheral blood, taken on day 0 of AZD1222 vaccination. Receptors were obtained from an adult in good health.

The chain joins TRBV5-5 to TRBJ1-6; D remains ambiguous. Trimming stripped 2 bases from V and 8 bases from J, with 17 bases between. The CDR3 has 16 amino acids. Germline lookup yields CDR1 SGHKS and CDR2 YYEKEE (reference sequence). The chain's CDR3 is CASSFWGGQRDSPLHF. DNA for the CDR3: TGTGCCAGCAGCTTCTGGGGAGGGCAACGTGATTCACCCCTCCACTTT.

Only one count was recorded for this clone. The chain joins TRBV4-1 to TRBJ2-6; D remains unclear. CDR1 MGHRA and CDR2 YSYEKL come from the germline V gene. CDR3 size: 16 residues. V was shortened by 1 base and J by 0 bases, with 7 bases between the two germline ends. In DNA, the CDR3 is TGCGCCAGCAGCCAAGGACCTCTCTCTGGGGCCAACGTCCTGACTTTC. Protein: CASSQGPLSGANVLTF.

The chain couples TRBV28 to TRBJ1-3; 7 bases are shared with TRBD1. The V and J ends lost 5 bases and 4 bases, in that order; junction bases with no gene match: 5. In germline, CDR1 is MDHEN, CDR2 SYDVKM. The CDR3 has 14 residues. The CDR3 reads CASSTGASGNTIYF. The CDR3 DNA reads TGTGCCAGCAGTACAGGGGCTTCGGGAAACACCATATATTTT.

The chain links TRBV28 to TRBJ1-2; 7 positions match TRBD1. Germline CDR1 is MDHEN and CDR2 is SYDVKM. V was pared by 5 bases and J by 6 bases, with 0 bases of the junction left unmatched. The CDR3 consists of 11 residues. Written as DNA, the CDR3 is TGTGCCAGCAGTGGACAGGATGGCTACACCTTC. Protein: CASSGQDGYTF.

This clone was seen just once. The V gene is TRBV28, the J gene TRBJ1-1; 9 positions agree with TRBD1. Trimming cost V 2 bases and J 11 bases; bases outside gene matches: 15. The CDR3 sequence is 16 residues long. Germline V gene lookup returns CDR1 MDHEN and CDR2 SYDVKM. For the CDR3, the DNA is TGTGCCAGCAGTTTAATCGGGACAGGGAGCCTGGGTCGGGCTTTCTTT. Its protein is CASSLIGTGSLGRAFF.

J is TRBJ2-1 and V is TRBV7-2; 7 bases agree with TRBD1. V was pared by 6 bases and J by 9 bases, with 8 bases of the junction left unmatched. The CDR3 has 13 residues. CDR1 and CDR2 from the germline V gene are SGHTA and FQGNSA. CDR3 in DNA: TGTGCCAGCAGAACGACAGGGTCAGGTGAGCAGTTCTTC. This codes for CASRTTGSGEQFF.

This chain connects TRBV7-3 to TRBJ2-5; TRBD2 matches 14 bases. Germline CDR1 reads SGHTA; CDR2 reads FQGTGA. There are 15 residues in the CDR3. J gave up 4 bases and V 4 bases, and 2 bases lay outside the gene matches. In nucleotides, the CDR3 is TGTGCCAGCAGCTGGGGACTAGCGGGAGCAGAGACCCAGTACTTC. Encoded protein: CASSWGLAGAETQYF.

The J gene is TRBJ2-2, the V gene TRBV18, with TRBD2 matching over 13 bases. CDR3 length: 16 residues. The V and J ends lost 6 bases and 4 bases, in that order; junction bases with no gene match: 5. Looked up from germline, CDR1 is KGHSH and CDR2 is LQKENI. CDR3 bases: TGTGCCAGCTCGCCGGGACTAGCGGGAATCACCGGGGAGCTGTTTTTT. Translating gives CASSPGLAGITGELFF.

The gene calls are TRBV4-3 and TRBJ1-2; D is uncertain. The V end was cut by 2 bases, the J end by 4 bases, with 17 bases between. The CDR3 totals 16 residues. Germline CDR1 LGHNA, CDR2 YSLEER. The CDR3 reads CASSQSSGPRTYGYTF. Here the CDR3 DNA reads TGCGCCAGCAGCCAATCTTCTGGGCCACGCACCTATGGCTACACCTTC.